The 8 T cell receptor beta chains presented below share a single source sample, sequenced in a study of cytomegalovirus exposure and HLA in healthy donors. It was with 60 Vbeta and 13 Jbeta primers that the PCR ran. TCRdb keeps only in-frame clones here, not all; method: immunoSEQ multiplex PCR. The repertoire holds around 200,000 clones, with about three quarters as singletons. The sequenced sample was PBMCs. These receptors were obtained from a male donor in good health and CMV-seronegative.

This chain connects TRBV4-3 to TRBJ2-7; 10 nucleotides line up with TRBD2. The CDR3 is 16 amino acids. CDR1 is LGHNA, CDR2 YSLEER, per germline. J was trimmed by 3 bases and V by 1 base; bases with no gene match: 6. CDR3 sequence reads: CASSQGTSGENYEQYF. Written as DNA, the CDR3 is TGCGCCAGCAGCCAAGGAACTAGCGGGGAGAACTACGAGCAGTACTTC.

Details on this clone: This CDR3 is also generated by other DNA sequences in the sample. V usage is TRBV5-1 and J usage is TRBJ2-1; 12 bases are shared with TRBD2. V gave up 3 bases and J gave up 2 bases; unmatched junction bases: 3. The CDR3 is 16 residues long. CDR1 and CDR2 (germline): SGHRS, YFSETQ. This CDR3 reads CASSSGLAGPYNEQFF. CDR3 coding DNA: TGCGCCAGCAGCTCGGGACTAGCGGGCCCCTACAATGAGCAGTTCTTC.

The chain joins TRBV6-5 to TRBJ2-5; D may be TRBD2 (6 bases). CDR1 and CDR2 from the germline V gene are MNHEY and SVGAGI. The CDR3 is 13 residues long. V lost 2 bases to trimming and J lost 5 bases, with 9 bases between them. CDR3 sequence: CASSYPGGETQYF. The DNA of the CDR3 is TGTGCCAGCAGTTACCCCGGAGGGGAGACCCAGTACTTC.

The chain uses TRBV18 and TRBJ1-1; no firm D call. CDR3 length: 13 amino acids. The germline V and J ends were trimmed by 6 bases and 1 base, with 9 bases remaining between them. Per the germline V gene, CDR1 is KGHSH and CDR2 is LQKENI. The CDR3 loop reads CASSTSWNTEAFF. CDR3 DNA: TGTGCCAGCTCCACTAGTTGGAACACTGAAGCTTTCTTT.

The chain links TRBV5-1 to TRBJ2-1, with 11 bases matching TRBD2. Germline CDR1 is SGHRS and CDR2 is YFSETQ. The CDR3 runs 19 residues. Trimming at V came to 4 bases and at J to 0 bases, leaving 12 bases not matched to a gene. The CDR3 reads CASSRVPLAGARSYNEQFF. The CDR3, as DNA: TGCGCCAGCAGCAGGGTTCCACTAGCGGGAGCGCGCTCCTACAATGAGCAGTTCTTC.

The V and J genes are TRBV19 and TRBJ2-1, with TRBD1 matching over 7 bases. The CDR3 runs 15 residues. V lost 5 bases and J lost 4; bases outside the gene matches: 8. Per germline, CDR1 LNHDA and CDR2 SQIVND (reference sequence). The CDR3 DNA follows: TGTGCCAGTAGTCCTGACAGGGATAGGTACAATGAGCAGTTCTTC. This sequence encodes CASSPDRDRYNEQFF.

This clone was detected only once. The CDR3 spells CASSLMTLYEQYF. The CDR3 bases are TGCGCCAGCAGCTTGATGACTCTCTACGAGCAGTACTTC. The chain couples TRBV5-1 to TRBJ2-7; D uncertain. This CDR3 spans 13 amino acids. The V end was cut by 1 base, the J end by 3 bases, with 8 bases between. Germline V lookup: CDR1 SGHRS, CDR2 YFSETQ.

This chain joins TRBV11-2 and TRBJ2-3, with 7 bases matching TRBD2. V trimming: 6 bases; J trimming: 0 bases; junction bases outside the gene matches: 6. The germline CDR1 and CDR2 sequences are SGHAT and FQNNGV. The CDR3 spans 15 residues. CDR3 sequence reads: CASSHGGSSTDTQYF. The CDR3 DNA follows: TGTGCCAGCAGTCACGGGGGGTCTAGCACAGATACGCAGTATTTT.